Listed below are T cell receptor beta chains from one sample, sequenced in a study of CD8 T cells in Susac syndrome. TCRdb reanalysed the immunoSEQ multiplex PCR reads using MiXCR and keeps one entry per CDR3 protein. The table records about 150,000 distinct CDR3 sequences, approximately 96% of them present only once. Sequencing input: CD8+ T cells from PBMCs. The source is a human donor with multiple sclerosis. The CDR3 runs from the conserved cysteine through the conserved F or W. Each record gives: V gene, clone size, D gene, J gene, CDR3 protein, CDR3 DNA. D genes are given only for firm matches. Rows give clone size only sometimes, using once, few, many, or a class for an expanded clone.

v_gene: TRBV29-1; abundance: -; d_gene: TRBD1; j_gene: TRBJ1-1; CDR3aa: CSVPTGAEAFF; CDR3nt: TGCAGCGTCCCGACAGGGGCTGAAGCTTTCTTT
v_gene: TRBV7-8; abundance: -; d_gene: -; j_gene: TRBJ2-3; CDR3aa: CASSGPGPTDTQYF; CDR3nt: TGTGCCAGCAGCGGTCCGGGACCCACAGATACGCAGTATTTT
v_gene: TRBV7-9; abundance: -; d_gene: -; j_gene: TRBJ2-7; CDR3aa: CASSSPRGFHEQYF; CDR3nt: TGTGCCAGCAGCTCCCCAAGAGGGTTCCACGAGCAGTACTTC
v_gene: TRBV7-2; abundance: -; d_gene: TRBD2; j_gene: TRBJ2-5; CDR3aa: CASSLARATSGGRQETQYF; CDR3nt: TGTGCCAGCAGCTTAGCGCGGGCGACTAGCGGGGGTCGGCAAGAGACCCAGTACTTC
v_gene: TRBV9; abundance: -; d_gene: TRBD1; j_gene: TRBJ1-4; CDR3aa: CASSPGQGDPNEKLFF; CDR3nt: TGTGCCAGCAGCCCGGGACAGGGGGATCCTAATGAAAAACTGTTTTTT
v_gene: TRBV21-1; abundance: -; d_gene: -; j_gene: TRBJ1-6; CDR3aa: CASSNEGDSPLHF; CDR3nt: TGTGCCAGCAGCAACGAGGGGGATTCACCCCTCCACTTT
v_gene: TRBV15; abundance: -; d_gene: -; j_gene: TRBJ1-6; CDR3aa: CATSRDGDKNSPLHF; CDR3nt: TGTGCCACCAGCAGAGATGGGGACAAGAATTCACCCCTCCACTTT
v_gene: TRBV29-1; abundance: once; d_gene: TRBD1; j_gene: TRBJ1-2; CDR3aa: CSVPGTGVPNYGYTF; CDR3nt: TGCAGCGTTCCAGGGACAGGGGTCCCTAACTATGGCTACACCTTC
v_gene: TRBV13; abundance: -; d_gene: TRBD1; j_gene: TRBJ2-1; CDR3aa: CASSLGQGATYNEQFF; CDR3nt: TGTGCCAGCAGCTTAGGCCAGGGGGCCACCTACAATGAGCAGTTCTTC
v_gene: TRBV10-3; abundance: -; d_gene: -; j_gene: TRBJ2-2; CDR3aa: CAIPAASNTGELFF; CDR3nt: TGTGCCATCCCGGCGGCCTCGAACACCGGGGAGCTGTTTTTT
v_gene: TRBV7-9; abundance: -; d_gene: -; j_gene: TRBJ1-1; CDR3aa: CASSPTMNTEAFF; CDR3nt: TGTGCCAGCAGCCCCACTATGAACACTGAAGCTTTCTTT